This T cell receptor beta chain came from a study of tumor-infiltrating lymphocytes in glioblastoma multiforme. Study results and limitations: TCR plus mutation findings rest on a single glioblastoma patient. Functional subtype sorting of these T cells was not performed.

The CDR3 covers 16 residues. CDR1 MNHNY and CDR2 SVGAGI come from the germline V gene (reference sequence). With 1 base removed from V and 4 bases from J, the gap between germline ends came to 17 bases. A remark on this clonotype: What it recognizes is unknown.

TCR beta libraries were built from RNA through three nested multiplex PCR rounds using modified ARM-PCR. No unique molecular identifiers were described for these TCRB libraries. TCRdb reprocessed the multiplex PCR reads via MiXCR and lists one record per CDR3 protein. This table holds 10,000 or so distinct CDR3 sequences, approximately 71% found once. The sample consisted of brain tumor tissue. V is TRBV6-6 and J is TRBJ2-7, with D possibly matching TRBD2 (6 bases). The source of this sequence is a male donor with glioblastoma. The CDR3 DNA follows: TGTGCCAGCAGTTACTACGGTCTAGCGCTCTCGTACGAGCAGTACTTC. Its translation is CASSYYGLALSYEQYF.